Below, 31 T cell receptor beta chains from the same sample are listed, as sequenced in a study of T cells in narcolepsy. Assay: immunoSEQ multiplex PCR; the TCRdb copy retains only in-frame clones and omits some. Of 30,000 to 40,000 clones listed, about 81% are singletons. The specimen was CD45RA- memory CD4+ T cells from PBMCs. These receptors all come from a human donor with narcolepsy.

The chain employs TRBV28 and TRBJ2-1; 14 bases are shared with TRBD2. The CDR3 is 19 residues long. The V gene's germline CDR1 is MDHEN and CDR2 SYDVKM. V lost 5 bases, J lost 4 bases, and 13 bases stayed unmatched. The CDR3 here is CASSLTGTSGRGLYNEQFF. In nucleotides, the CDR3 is TGTGCCAGCAGTCTAACCGGGACTAGCGGGAGAGGACTGTACAATGAGCAGTTCTTC. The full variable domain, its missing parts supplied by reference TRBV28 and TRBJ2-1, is DVKVTQSSRYLVKRTGEKVFLECVQDMDHENMFWYRQDPGLGLRLIYFSYDVKMKEKGDIPEGYSVSREKKERFSLILESASTNQTSMYLCASSLTGTSGRGLYNEQFFGPGTRLTVL.

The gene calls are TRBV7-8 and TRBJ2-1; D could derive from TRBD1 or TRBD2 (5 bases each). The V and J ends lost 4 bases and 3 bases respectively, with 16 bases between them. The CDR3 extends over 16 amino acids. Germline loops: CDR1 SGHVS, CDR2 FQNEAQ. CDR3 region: CASSSFRGQGYNEQFF. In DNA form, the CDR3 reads TGTGCCAGCAGCTCTTTCAGAGGGCAGGGCTACAATGAGCAGTTCTTC.

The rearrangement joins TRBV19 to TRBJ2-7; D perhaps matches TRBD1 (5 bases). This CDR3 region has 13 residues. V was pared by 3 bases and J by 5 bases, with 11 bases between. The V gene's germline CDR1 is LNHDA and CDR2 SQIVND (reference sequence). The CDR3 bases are TGTGCCAGTAGTATGCAGGGTTTCAACGAGCAGTACTTC. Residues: CASSMQGFNEQYF.

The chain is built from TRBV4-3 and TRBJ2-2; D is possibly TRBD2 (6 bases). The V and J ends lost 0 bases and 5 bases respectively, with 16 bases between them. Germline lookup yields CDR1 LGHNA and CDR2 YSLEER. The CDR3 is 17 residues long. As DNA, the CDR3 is TGCGCCAGCAGCCAAGACCCCACCGGCGGGGTTACCGGGGAGCTGTTTTTT. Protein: CASSQDPTGGVTGELFF.

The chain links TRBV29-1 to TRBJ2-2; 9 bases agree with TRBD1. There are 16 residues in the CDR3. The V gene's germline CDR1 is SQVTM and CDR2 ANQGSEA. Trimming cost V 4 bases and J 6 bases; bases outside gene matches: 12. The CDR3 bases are TGCAGCGTTGGGGTAGCCGGGACAGGGAGCGCCGGGGAGCTGTTTTTT. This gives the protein CSVGVAGTGSAGELFF.

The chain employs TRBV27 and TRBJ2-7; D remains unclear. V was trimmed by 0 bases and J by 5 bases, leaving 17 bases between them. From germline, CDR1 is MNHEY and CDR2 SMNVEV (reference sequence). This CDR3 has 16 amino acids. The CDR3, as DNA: TGTGCCAGCAGTTTATCCTATCCGGGTCTCGGACACGAGCAGTACTTC. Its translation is CASSLSYPGLGHEQYF.

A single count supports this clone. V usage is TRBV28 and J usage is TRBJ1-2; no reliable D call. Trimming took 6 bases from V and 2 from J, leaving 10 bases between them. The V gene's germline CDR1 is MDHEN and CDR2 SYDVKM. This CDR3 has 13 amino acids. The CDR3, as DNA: TGTGCCAGCAGGGAGGTGAGCAACTATGGCTACACCTTC. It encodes CASREVSNYGYTF.

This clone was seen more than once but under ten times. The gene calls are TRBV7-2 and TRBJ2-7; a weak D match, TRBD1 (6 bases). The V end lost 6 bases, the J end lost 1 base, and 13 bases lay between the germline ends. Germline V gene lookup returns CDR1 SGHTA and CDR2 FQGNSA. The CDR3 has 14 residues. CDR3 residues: CASSSNRASYEQYF. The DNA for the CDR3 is TGTGCCAGCAGTTCAAACAGGGCTTCCTACGAGCAGTACTTC.

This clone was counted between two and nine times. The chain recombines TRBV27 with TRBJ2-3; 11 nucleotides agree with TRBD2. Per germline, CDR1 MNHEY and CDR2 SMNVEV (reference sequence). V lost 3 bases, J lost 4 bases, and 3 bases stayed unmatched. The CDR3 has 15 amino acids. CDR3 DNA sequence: TGTGCCAGCAGTTTTAGCGGGGGGGCCGCAGATACGCAGTATTTT. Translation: CASSFSGGAADTQYF.

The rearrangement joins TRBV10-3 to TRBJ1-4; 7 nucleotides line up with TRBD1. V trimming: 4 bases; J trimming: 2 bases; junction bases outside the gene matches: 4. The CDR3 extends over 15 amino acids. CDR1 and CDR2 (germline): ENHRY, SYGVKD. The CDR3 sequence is CAISAQGGTNEKLFF. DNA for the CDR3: TGTGCCATCAGTGCCCAGGGGGGGACTAATGAAAAACTGTTTTTT.

Here the CDR3 reads CSVGGGGGTEAFF. The DNA of the CDR3 is TGCAGCGTTGGAGGTGGGGGAGGCACTGAAGCTTTCTTT. This chain connects TRBV29-1 to TRBJ1-1, with D perhaps TRBD1 (5 bases). V lost 4 bases and J 4 bases, leaving 13 bases between the germline ends. The CDR3 is made up of 13 amino acids. The germline V gene has CDR1 SQVTM and CDR2 ANQGSEA.

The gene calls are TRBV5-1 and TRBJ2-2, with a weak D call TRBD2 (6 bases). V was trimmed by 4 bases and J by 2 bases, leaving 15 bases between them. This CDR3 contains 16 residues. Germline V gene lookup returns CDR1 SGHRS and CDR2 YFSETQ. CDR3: CASSPFSGRNTGELFF. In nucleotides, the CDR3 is TGCGCCAGCAGCCCCTTCTCCGGGAGAAACACCGGGGAGCTGTTTTTT. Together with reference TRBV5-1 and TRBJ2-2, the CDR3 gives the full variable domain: KAGVTQTPRYLIKTRGQQVTLSCSPISGHRSVSWYQQTPGQGLQFLFEYFSETQRNKGNFPGRFSGRQFSNSRSEMNVSTLELGDSALYLCASSPFSGRNTGELFFGEGSRLTVL.

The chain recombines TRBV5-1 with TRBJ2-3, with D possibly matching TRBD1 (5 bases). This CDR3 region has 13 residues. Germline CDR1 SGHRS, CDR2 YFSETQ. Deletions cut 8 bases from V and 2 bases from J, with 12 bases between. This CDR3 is CASGRVPTDTQYF. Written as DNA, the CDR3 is TGCGCCAGTGGCAGGGTCCCCACAGATACGCAGTATTTT.

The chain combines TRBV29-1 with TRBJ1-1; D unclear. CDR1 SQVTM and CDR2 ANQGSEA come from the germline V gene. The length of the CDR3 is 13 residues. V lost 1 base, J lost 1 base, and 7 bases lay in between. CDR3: CSVEVARNTEAFF. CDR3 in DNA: TGCAGCGTTGAAGTCGCCAGGAACACTGAAGCTTTCTTT.

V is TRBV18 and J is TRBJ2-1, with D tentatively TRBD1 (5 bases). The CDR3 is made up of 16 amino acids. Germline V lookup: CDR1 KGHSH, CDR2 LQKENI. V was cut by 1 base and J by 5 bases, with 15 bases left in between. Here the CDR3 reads CASSPLPPGIDNEQFF. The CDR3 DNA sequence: TGTGCCAGCTCACCACTCCCCCCAGGGATAGACAATGAGCAGTTCTTC.

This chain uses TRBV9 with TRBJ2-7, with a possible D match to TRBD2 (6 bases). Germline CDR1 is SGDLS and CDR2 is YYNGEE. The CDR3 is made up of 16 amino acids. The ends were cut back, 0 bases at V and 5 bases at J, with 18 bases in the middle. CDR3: CASSVEAQGGWNEQYF. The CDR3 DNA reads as TGTGCCAGCAGCGTAGAAGCTCAGGGAGGATGGAACGAGCAGTACTTC.

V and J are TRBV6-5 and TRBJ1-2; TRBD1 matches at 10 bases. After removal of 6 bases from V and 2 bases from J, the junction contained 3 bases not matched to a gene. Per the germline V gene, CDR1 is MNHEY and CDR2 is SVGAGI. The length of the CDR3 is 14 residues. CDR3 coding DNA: TGTGCCAGCAGGCCGGGACAGGGGAACTATGGCTACACCTTC. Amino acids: CASRPGQGNYGYTF.

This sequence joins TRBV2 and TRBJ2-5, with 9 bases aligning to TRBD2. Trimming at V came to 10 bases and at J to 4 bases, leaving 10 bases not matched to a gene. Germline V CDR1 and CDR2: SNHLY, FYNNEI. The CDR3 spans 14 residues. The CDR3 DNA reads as TGTGCCACCATAAGCGAGGGACTAGCAGAGACCCAGTACTTC. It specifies CATISEGLAETQYF.

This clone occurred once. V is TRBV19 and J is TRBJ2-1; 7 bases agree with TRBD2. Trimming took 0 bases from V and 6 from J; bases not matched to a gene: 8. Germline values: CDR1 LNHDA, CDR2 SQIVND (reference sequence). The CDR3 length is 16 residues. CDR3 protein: CASSIDGAGRSNEQFF. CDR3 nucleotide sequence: TGTGCCAGTAGTATAGATGGTGCCGGGAGGTCCAATGAGCAGTTCTTC.

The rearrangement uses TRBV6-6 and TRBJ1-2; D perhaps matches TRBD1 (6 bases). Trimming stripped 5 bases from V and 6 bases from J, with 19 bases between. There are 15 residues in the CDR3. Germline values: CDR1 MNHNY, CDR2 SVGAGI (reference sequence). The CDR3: CASSIPLGHGDGYTF. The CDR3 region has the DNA TGTGCCAGCAGTATACCCTTGGGACACGGAGATGGCTACACCTTC.

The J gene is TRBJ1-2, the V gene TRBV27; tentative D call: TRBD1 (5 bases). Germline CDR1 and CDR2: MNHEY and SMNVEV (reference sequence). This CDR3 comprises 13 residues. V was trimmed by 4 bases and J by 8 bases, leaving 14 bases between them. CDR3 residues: CASSSGQGGGYTF. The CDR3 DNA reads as TGTGCCAGCAGTTCCGGGCAGGGAGGAGGCTACACCTTC.

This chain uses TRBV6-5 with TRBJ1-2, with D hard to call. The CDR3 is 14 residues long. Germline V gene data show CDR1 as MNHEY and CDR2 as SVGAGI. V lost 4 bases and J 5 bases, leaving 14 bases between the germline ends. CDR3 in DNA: TGTGCCAGCAGTTGGCCGGGTAGGAATTATGGCTACACCTTC. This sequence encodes CASSWPGRNYGYTF.

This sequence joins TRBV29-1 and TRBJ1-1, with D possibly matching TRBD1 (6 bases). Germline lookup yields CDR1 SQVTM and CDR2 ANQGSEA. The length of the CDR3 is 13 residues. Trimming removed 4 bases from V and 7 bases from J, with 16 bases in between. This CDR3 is CSVGLGAGDEAFF. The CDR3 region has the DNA TGCAGCGTTGGCCTGGGGGCCGGGGATGAAGCTTTCTTT.

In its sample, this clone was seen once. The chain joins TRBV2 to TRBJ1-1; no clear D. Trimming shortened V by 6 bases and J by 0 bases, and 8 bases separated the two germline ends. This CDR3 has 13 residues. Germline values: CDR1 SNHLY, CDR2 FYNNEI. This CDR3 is CASRVEMNTEAFF. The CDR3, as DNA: TGTGCCAGCAGGGTAGAAATGAACACTGAAGCTTTCTTT.

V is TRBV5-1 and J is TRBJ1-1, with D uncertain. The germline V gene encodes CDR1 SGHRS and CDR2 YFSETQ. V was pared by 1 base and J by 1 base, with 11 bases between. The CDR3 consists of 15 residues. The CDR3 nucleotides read TGCGCCAGCAGCTTGTCTCAGTCGGGGAACACTGAAGCTTTCTTT. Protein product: CASSLSQSGNTEAFF.

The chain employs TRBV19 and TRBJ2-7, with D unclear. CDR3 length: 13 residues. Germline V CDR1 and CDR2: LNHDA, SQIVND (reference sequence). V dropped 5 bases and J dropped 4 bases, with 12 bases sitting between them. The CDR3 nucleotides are TGTGCCAGTAGTCTAGTCAGATCTTACGAGCAGTACTTC. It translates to CASSLVRSYEQYF.

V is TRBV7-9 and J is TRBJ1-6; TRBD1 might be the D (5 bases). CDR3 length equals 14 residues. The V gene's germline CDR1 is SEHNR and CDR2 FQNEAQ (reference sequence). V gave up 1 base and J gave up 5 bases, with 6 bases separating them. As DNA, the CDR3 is TGTGCCAGCAGCTTAGGACAGAATAATTCACCCCTCCACTTT. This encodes CASSLGQNNSPLHF.

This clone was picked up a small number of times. This CDR3 reads CASGDRLNEKLFF. CDR3 bases: TGCGCCAGCGGGGACAGATTAAATGAAAAACTGTTTTTT. The chain employs TRBV5-1 and TRBJ1-4, with TRBD1 identical over 7 bases. CDR1 SGHRS and CDR2 YFSETQ come from the germline V gene. The CDR3 loop spans 13 amino acids. V trimming: 7 bases; J trimming: 5 bases; junction bases outside the gene matches: 5.

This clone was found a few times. CDR3 sequence: CASSYGSGEKLFF. The CDR3 DNA sequence: TGTGCCAGCAGTTACGGGAGCGGAGAAAAACTGTTTTTT. This chain connects TRBV6-5 to TRBJ1-4; no firm D call. CDR3 length: 13 amino acids. V was trimmed by 2 bases and J by 8 bases, leaving 9 bases between them. The germline gives CDR1 MNHEY, CDR2 SVGAGI.

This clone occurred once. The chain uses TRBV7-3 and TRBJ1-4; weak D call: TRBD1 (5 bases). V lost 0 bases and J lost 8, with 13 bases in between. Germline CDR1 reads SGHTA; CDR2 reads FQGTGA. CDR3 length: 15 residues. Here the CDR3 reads CASSLTGTAGEKLFF. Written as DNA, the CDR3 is TGTGCCAGCAGCTTAACGGGGACGGCGGGGGAAAAACTGTTTTTT.

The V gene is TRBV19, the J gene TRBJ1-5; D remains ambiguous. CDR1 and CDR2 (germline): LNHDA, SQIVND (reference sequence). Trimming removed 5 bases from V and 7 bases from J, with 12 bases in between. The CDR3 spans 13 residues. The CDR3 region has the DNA TGTGCCAGTAGTCCCCTCCGATGGCAGCCCCAGCATTTT. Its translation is CASSPLRWQPQHF.